The text below deals with one T cell receptor (beta chain). Antigen unknown. The sample originates from a study of cytomegalovirus exposure and HLA in healthy donors. Points from the study as a whole: The study found most TCR sequences rare, yet found some public TCRs in many donors. High sensitivity and specificity were reportedly achieved when the classifier diagnosed cytomegalovirus status.

Clones were read by immunoSEQ multiplex PCR, and TCRdb kept only the in-frame ones, dropping some. The table has under 200,000 clones, 84% seen once. J gave up 9 bases and V 6 bases, and 10 bases lay outside the gene matches. CDR3 length: 13 amino acids. From germline, CDR1 is MDHEN and CDR2 SYDVKM. Donors came from a validation cohort of 90 to 150 subjects, distinct from the first 666-subject cohort. This sequence was found in a man between 18 and 35 years old in good health and CMV-seropositive. The chain couples TRBV28 to TRBJ2-7, with 8 bases matching TRBD1. Sample: PBMCs. CDR3 in DNA: TGTGCCAGCAGGGGGGACAGGAGGAACCGGCAGTACTTC. Translating it yields CASRGDRRNRQYF.